The present entry profiles one T cell receptor (beta chain) with its context. Its antigen is undetermined. Germline CDR1 is MDHEN and CDR2 is SYDVKM. This CDR3 contains 15 residues. V was trimmed by 3 bases and J by 1 base, leaving 12 bases between them. Sequencing used immunoSEQ multiplex PCR; TCRdb keeps in-frame clones, though not all of them. The sample includes 2,500,000 or so clones, roughly 90% of them seen just once. The source of the sample is a study of shared clonotypes between healthy human individuals. Study results and caveats: What naive subsets generally showed was a larger estimated richness than memory subsets showed. Of the naive CD4 clonotypes, roughly 5% were shared across a handful of donors.

What was sequenced was naive CD4+ T cells from PBMCs. The subset here: CD45RA+ positively selected. This TCR was sampled from a man younger than 30 in good health. Some clones in this sample may be carry-over from other donors' samples. The chain couples TRBV28 to TRBJ1-2; D unclear. The CDR3: CASSFSSPINYGYTF. The DNA for the CDR3 is TGTGCCAGCAGTTTTTCTTCCCCAATTAACTATGGCTACACCTTC.